Listed below are T cell receptor beta chains from one sample, sequenced in a study of T cells in Graves' hyperthyroidism and ophthalmopathy. TCRdb fed the multiplex PCR reads into MiXCR, producing one record per CDR3 protein. This sample has approximately 740,000 distinct CDR3 sequences, with 14% found just once. Sequencing was done on a sample of blood. These receptors were obtained from a woman between 18 and 30 years old with Graves' hyperthyroidism. The conserved cysteine and the conserved F or W are not part of the CDR3 here.

J gene: TRBJ2-7; V gene: TRBV28; CDR3 protein: ASSSPGQGFGEQY
J gene: TRBJ2-1; V gene: TRBV7-9; CDR3 protein: ATRGGPSSYNEQF
J gene: TRBJ2-7; V gene: TRBV10-2; CDR3 protein: ASSPGLGLHEQY
J gene: TRBJ1-1; V gene: TRBV7-8; CDR3 protein: ASSSPGQLEAF
J gene: TRBJ1-4; V gene: TRBV29-1; CDR3 protein: SVDSGRTPDGNEKLF
J gene: TRBJ2-7; V gene: TRBV9; CDR3 protein: ASSGPNSYEQY
J gene: TRBJ1-1; V gene: TRBV12-3/TRBV12-4; CDR3 protein: ASSFTALNTEAF
J gene: TRBJ2-5; V gene: TRBV7-7; CDR3 protein: ASSRGTAKETQY
J gene: TRBJ2-3; V gene: TRBV5-1; CDR3 protein: ASSLRLAGGKDTQY
J gene: TRBJ2-2; V gene: TRBV6-1; CDR3 protein: ASSQPRDTGELF
J gene: TRBJ2-7; V gene: TRBV28; CDR3 protein: ASSLTLSRREAFQ
J gene: TRBJ2-3; V gene: TRBV4-3; CDR3 protein: ASSQDVGRRGRVGTDTQY
J gene: TRBJ2-1; V gene: TRBV7-7; CDR3 protein: ASSPGTSPGDEQF
J gene: TRBJ2-1; V gene: TRBV10-3; CDR3 protein: AISDPVSGRIDNEQF
J gene: TRBJ1-5; V gene: TRBV19; CDR3 protein: ASSGRIGSNQPQH
J gene: TRBJ2-5; V gene: TRBV13; CDR3 protein: ASSSRQGGETQY
J gene: TRBJ1-2; V gene: TRBV11-2; CDR3 protein: ASSLEWAASKGYT
J gene: TRBJ2-5; V gene: TRBV6-1; CDR3 protein: ASSERTSGQETQY
J gene: TRBJ2-3; V gene: TRBV18; CDR3 protein: ASSPPTAYTDTQY
J gene: TRBJ2-1; V gene: TRBV6-1; CDR3 protein: ASSWTSGSWEQF
J gene: TRBJ1-5; V gene: TRBV4-1; CDR3 protein: ASSQDRSLGQPQH
J gene: TRBJ2-7; V gene: TRBV20-1; CDR3 protein: STHYGATYEQY
J gene: TRBJ1-6; V gene: TRBV12-3/TRBV12-4; CDR3 protein: ASSPSRTGHSPLH
J gene: TRBJ2-2; V gene: TRBV12-3/TRBV12-4; CDR3 protein: ASTPNGGHNTGELF
J gene: TRBJ1-2; V gene: TRBV11-2; CDR3 protein: ASSLGLDSLYGYT
J gene: TRBJ2-1; V gene: TRBV11-2; CDR3 protein: ASRSLASNEQF
J gene: TRBJ2-3; V gene: TRBV3-1; CDR3 protein: ASSQGFSGRGTDTQY
J gene: TRBJ2-1; V gene: TRBV6-1; CDR3 protein: ASSLEVGYNEQF
J gene: TRBJ1-1; V gene: TRBV14; CDR3 protein: ASSNSMNTEAF
J gene: TRBJ2-7; V gene: TRBV28; CDR3 protein: ASRLGSPYEQY
J gene: TRBJ1-1; V gene: TRBV20-1; CDR3 protein: SARSTVHTEAF
J gene: TRBJ2-2; V gene: TRBV29-1; CDR3 protein: SGGGVGELF
J gene: TRBJ2-7; V gene: TRBV3-1; CDR3 protein: ASSQGSSGGYEQY